A single sample gave rise to the 2 T cell receptor beta chains below, sequenced in a study of T cell responses to AZD1222 COVID-19 vaccine (dated by TCRdb to the early 2020s). Receptor amplification or capture employed the immunoSEQ multiplex PCR assay. The table comes from immuneACCESS by way of TCRdb, which keeps in-frame sequences with V and J called. Part of the clones is missing from these tables; in studies checked, under half for an unresolved V gene and the rest for unknown reasons. In this sample the table shows about 88,000 clones, around nine tenths of which occur a single time. Jointly, the top ten make up 5.2% of the sample. In the paper's terms, the time point label means: baseline before first vaccination. What the treatment or condition label conveys for this sample: meningococcal conjugate vaccine given as trial control. The sample here was peripheral blood, taken on day 0 of MenACWY control vaccination. All receptors come from an adult in good health.

This chain uses TRBV19 with TRBJ2-2, with a weak D call TRBD2 (5 bases). This CDR3 comprises 15 residues. Looked up from germline, CDR1 is LNHDA and CDR2 is SQIVND (reference sequence). Trimming took 5 bases from V and 1 from J, leaving 11 bases between them. CDR3 sequence (DNA): TGTGCCAGTAGTTTTCCCAGCGGGAACACCGGGGAGCTGTTTTTT. Translated, it gives CASSFPSGNTGELFF.

The chain uses TRBV28 and TRBJ2-7; 9 positions match TRBD1. CDR1 is MDHEN and CDR2 is SYDVKM in the germline V gene. The V and J ends lost 6 bases and 3 bases, in that order; junction bases with no gene match: 9. This CDR3 comprises 15 residues. In nucleotides, the CDR3 is TGTGCCAGCAGGCCAAGTCCGGGACAGGGCTACGAGCAGTACTTC. Its translation: CASRPSPGQGYEQYF.